The clone carrying this T cell receptor beta chain was seen a handful of times. The antigen is not known. TCR beta libraries were made by quantitative 5'-RACE with molecular barcodes. MiXCR, run by TCRdb on the 5' RACE reads, gives a single entry per CDR3 protein. The sample holds about 340,000 distinct CDR3 sequences, 14% to 15% seen once. The record originates from a study of CD8 T cells in ankylosing spondylitis. Germline CDR1 is SGHTA and CDR2 is FQGNSA. The V segment lost 4 bases and the J segment 8 bases; nucleotides outside the gene matches: 9. This CDR3 has 15 amino acids. Study-wide results and caveats: In ankylosing spondylitis blood, a motif of roughly 8 highly homologous TCR beta variants appeared characteristic. Certain motif variants had earlier been reported in reactive arthritis synovial fluid and blood. Disease-linked clones reportedly concentrated significantly in matched ankylosing spondylitis synovial fluid.

This receptor was taken from a male donor with ankylosing spondylitis or in good health (not recorded which). J is TRBJ2-1 and V is TRBV7-2; 9 bases agree with TRBD1. Sequencing used blood, either unsorted or a sorted T cell fraction (not recorded which). The CDR3 nucleotides are TGTGCCAGCAGCTCACAGGGACAGGGAAACGATGAGCAGTTCTTC. Translation gives CASSSQGQGNDEQFF.